Reported below is one T cell receptor beta chain. Its antigen is unknown. These data are taken from a study of CD8+ T cells in alopecia areata. Overall study context: Treatment comprised oral tofacitinib, 5 to 10 mg twice daily, in treated patients.

Reverse transcribed after extraction, RNA yielded cDNA as the sequencing template. Assay used: immunoSEQ multiplex PCR; TCRdb lists only in-frame clones, some missing. In the table there are roughly 250,000 clones, 67% of which are singletons. Germline lookup yields CDR1 GTSNPN and CDR2 SVGIG (reference sequence). Trimming stripped 5 bases from V and 3 bases from J, with 22 bases between. The CDR3 covers 16 residues. Study-wide points: Clonality was higher in lesional than normal scalp, especially in alopecia totalis/universalis.

The sequence was collected from a human donor with alopecia areata. The chain couples TRBV30 to TRBJ1-1; perhaps TRBD1 as D (5 bases). The sample was CD4+ T cells sorted from blood, taken at week 0. The CDR3 region is CAWGRPGSFGDTEAFF. The CDR3 nucleotides are TGTGCCTGGGGGAGACCAGGGAGCTTCGGGGACACTGAAGCTTTCTTT.